This is a list of T cell receptor beta chains from one sample in a study of blood T cells in healthy people across ages. TCRdb re-called the 5' RACE reads through MiXCR, storing one row per CDR3 protein. The table includes hundreds of thousands of distinct CDR3 sequences, around two thirds detected once. Sequencing was performed on blood. These receptors all come from a young man in good health. Each CDR3 is given with its conserved first and last residue. The D gene is left open where the match is weak. The size field is filled for only some rows; it gives once, few, many or a size class.

>TRBJ2-6|TRBD1|NA|TRBV7-9
CASSVDGQGIIGANVLTF
TGTGCCAGCAGCGTAGACGGACAGGGGATCATTGGGGCCAACGTCCTGACTTTC
>TRBJ2-5|TRBD2|NA|TRBV6-1
CASTQYAGGTEETQYF
TGTGCCAGCACCCAATACGCGGGGGGGACCGAAGAGACCCAGTACTTC
>TRBJ2-7|TRBD1|NA|TRBV27
CASGGRDSLAYEQYF
TGTGCCAGCGGGGGCCGGGACAGTCTCGCCTACGAGCAGTACTTC
>TRBJ2-4|TRBD1|NA|TRBV7-9
CASSLRTGGTKNIQYF
TGTGCCAGCAGCTTACGGACAGGGGGCACCAAAAACATTCAGTACTTC
>TRBJ2-3|TRBD2|NA|TRBV5-1
CASSLAGVSTDTQYF
TGTGCCAGCAGCTTAGCGGGGGTTAGCACAGATACGCAGTATTTT
>TRBJ2-3|NA|NA|TRBV9
CASTVTPTDTQYF
TGTGCCAGCACCGTGACCCCCACAGATACGCAGTATTTT
>TRBJ2-7|NA|NA|TRBV10-3
CAIRAEFDEQYF
TGTGCCATCAGGGCAGAGTTTGACGAGCAGTACTTC
>TRBJ2-1|TRBD1|NA|TRBV6-5
CASSSLTGGSYNEQFF
TGTGCCAGCAGTTCGCTCACAGGGGGCTCCTACAATGAGCAGTTCTTC
>TRBJ2-7|NA|NA|TRBV6-5
CASSYSGSAYEQYF
TGTGCCAGCAGTTACTCGGGCAGCGCTTACGAGCAGTACTTC
>TRBJ2-5|NA|NA|TRBV20-1
CSARGGVETQYF
TGCAGTGCTAGGGGTGGGGTGGAGACCCAGTACTTC
>TRBJ2-3|NA|NA|TRBV29-1
CSVDPGPDTQYF
TGCAGCGTTGATCCGGGGCCAGATACGCAGTATTTT
>TRBJ2-3|NA|once|TRBV20-1
CSVTPGHLSTDTQYF
TGCAGTGTCACGCCGGGACACCTCAGCACAGATACGCAGTATTTT
>TRBJ2-7|TRBD1|NA|TRBV4-3
CASSQEYRGTYEQYF
TGCGCCAGCAGCCAAGAATACAGGGGGACCTACGAGCAGTACTTC
>TRBJ2-1|NA|NA|TRBV7-2
CASSLAGDPPNEQFF
TGTGCCAGCAGCTTAGCGGGGGACCCCCCAAATGAGCAGTTCTTC
>TRBJ2-6|NA|NA|TRBV6-1
CASARISGANVLTF
TGTGCCAGCGCCCGAATCTCTGGGGCCAACGTCCTGACTTTC
>TRBJ2-1|NA|NA|TRBV29-1
CSVGLSYNEQFF
TGCAGCGTGGGACTCTCCTACAATGAGCAGTTCTTC
>TRBJ2-7|NA|NA|TRBV10-3
CAIRVRDGPSYEQYF
TGTGCCATCAGGGTCCGGGACGGCCCGTCCTACGAGCAGTACTTC
>TRBJ1-2|TRBD1|NA|TRBV6-4
CARGDRGPTTLYGYTF
TGTGCCAGGGGGGACAGGGGCCCTACCACGCTGTATGGCTACACCTTC
>TRBJ2-1|TRBD2|few|TRBV25-1
CASSERLAGLSDEQFF
TGTGCCAGCAGTGAGCGATTAGCGGGCCTTTCCGATGAGCAGTTCTTC
>TRBJ2-1|TRBD2|NA|TRBV6-2/TRBV6-3
CASSYSLAGDNEQFF
TGTGCCAGCAGTTACTCTCTAGCGGGGGACAATGAGCAGTTCTTC
>TRBJ1-2|NA|few|TRBV12-3/TRBV12-4
CATWGGNANYGYTF
TGTGCCACCTGGGGTGGTAATGCTAACTATGGCTACACCTTC
>TRBJ2-7|TRBD2|NA|TRBV14
CASSPGTSAYEQYF
TGTGCCAGCAGCCCCGGGACTAGCGCTTACGAGCAGTACTTC
>TRBJ1-6|NA|once|TRBV28
CASSLTPVSSPLHF
TGTGCCAGCAGTTTGACCCCGGTTAGTTCACCCCTCCACTTT
>TRBJ2-7|TRBD1|NA|TRBV9
CASSDSRDRGYEQYF
TGTGCCAGCAGCGACTCCCGGGACAGGGGCTACGAGCAGTACTTC
>TRBJ1-2|NA|NA|TRBV28
CASSLMQGAISNYGYTF
TGTGCCAGCAGTTTAATGCAAGGGGCAATCTCTAACTATGGCTACACCTTC
>TRBJ2-1|NA|NA|TRBV16
CASSQSVNYNEQFF
TGTGCCAGCAGCCAATCTGTCAACTACAATGAGCAGTTCTTC
>TRBJ1-1|NA|NA|TRBV4-2
CASSQERGQRVRAFF
TGTGCCAGCAGCCAGGAAAGAGGACAGCGAGTAAGAGCTTTCTTT
>TRBJ1-4|TRBD1|NA|TRBV15
CATSKGQAAALPHRDQLFF
TGTGCCACCAGCAAAGGACAGGCCGCAGCCCTCCCCCATCGTGATCAACTGTTTTTT
>TRBJ2-7|NA|once|TRBV21-1
CASSPLHWSYEQYF
TGTGCCAGCAGCCCTTTGCACTGGTCCTACGAGCAGTACTTC
>TRBJ2-3|NA|NA|TRBV15
CATSRAGVTDTQYF
TGTGCCACCAGCAGGGCAGGAGTCACAGATACGCAGTATTTT
>TRBJ2-7|NA|NA|TRBV20-1
CSAGSGFSYEQYF
TGCAGTGCCGGCTCGGGATTCTCCTACGAGCAGTACTTC
>TRBJ2-1|NA|NA|TRBV29-1
CSVDLLGLGVHNEQFF
TGCAGCGTTGATCTTTTGGGCCTAGGGGTACACAATGAGCAGTTCTTC
>TRBJ2-5|NA|few|TRBV4-3
CASSQDNGQETQYF
TGCGCCAGCAGCCAAGATAACGGCCAAGAGACCCAGTACTTC
>TRBJ1-1|NA|once|TRBV4-3
CASSQDLRGGEAFF
TGCGCCAGCAGCCAAGATTTGCGGGGAGGTGAAGCTTTCTTT
>TRBJ2-1|TRBD2|NA|TRBV4-2
CASSLGSGGDGEQFF
TGTGCCAGCAGCCTAGGTAGCGGGGGCGATGGTGAGCAGTTCTTC
>TRBJ2-7|NA|few|TRBV5-1
CASSSQHRGVYEQYF
TGCGCCAGCAGCTCTCAACACCGGGGAGTCTACGAGCAGTACTTC
>TRBJ2-2|NA|once|TRBV4-3
CASSQDPRTGELFF
TGCGCCAGCAGCCAAGATCCGAGGACCGGGGAGCTGTTTTTT
>TRBJ2-4|NA|NA|TRBV28
CASSRWTGIAKNIQYF
TGTGCCAGCAGTCGTTGGACGGGAATAGCCAAAAACATTCAGTACTTC
>TRBJ2-5|TRBD2|NA|TRBV7-9
CASRPLAGVQETQYF
TGTGCCAGCAGACCCCTAGCGGGGGTACAAGAGACCCAGTACTTC
>TRBJ1-2|NA|NA|TRBV10-3
CAISDSNQGGNGYTF
TGTGCCATCAGTGACTCCAACCAAGGAGGTAATGGCTACACCTTC
>TRBJ1-2|NA|NA|TRBV15
CATSRDVGRDYGYTF
TGTGCCACCAGCAGAGATGTAGGCAGGGATTATGGCTACACCTTC
>TRBJ2-7|TRBD1|NA|TRBV11-1
CASSRDSFLSYEQYF
TGTGCCAGCAGCAGGGACAGCTTTTTATCCTACGAGCAGTACTTC
>TRBJ2-5|NA|NA|TRBV7-8
CASSLGLWKETQYF
TGTGCCAGCAGCCTCGGACTTTGGAAAGAGACCCAGTACTTC
>TRBJ2-1|NA|NA|TRBV29-1
CSVEEGVDEQFF
TGCAGCGTTGAAGAAGGGGTGGATGAGCAGTTCTTC
>TRBJ2-7|TRBD1|NA|TRBV3-1
CASSQSVQGVYEQYF
TGTGCCAGCAGCCAATCCGTACAGGGGGTCTACGAGCAGTACTTC
>TRBJ2-3|NA|NA|TRBV6-2/TRBV6-3
CASSYQGPTNTQYF
TGTGCCAGCAGTTACCAGGGACCCACAAATACGCAGTATTTT
>TRBJ2-1|NA|NA|TRBV12-3/TRBV12-4
CVSSPLRGDNEQFF
TGTGTCAGCAGCCCCCTGAGGGGGGACAATGAGCAGTTCTTC
>TRBJ2-3|TRBD2|NA|TRBV7-2
CASSPSGSTDTQYF
TGTGCCAGCAGCCCTAGCGGGAGCACAGATACGCAGTATTTT
>TRBJ2-1|TRBD1|NA|TRBV7-6
CASSPTPYPGTAASDEQFF
TGTGCCAGCAGCCCCACCCCATACCCGGGGACAGCCGCGTCCGATGAGCAGTTCTTC
>TRBJ1-1|NA|NA|TRBV25-1
CASSDHGTFPSQAFF
TGTGCCAGCAGTGACCATGGGACTTTTCCCTCCCAAGCTTTCTTT
>TRBJ2-5|NA|NA|TRBV6-6
CASSYFRQNQETQYF
TGTGCCAGCAGTTATTTCAGACAGAACCAAGAGACCCAGTACTTC
>TRBJ2-1|TRBD2|few|TRBV25-1
CASSEWGGASYNEQFF
TGTGCCAGCAGTGAATGGGGGGGTGCGAGTTACAATGAGCAGTTCTTC
>TRBJ2-7|TRBD2|NA|TRBV7-6
CASSSTSGGIYEQYF
TGTGCCAGCAGCTCCACTAGCGGGGGGATATACGAGCAGTACTTC
>TRBJ2-7|NA|NA|TRBV6-5
CATEGSSYEQYF
TGTGCCACCGAAGGTAGCTCCTACGAGCAGTACTTC
>TRBJ2-7|NA|NA|TRBV4-2
CASSQGGVGSSYEQYF
TGTGCCAGCAGCCAAGGAGGTGTGGGTAGCTCCTACGAGCAGTACTTC
>TRBJ2-1|TRBD2|NA|TRBV7-7
CASSLGVAGGFYEQFF
TGTGCTAGCAGCTTAGGCGTAGCGGGGGGCTTCTATGAGCAGTTCTTC
>TRBJ1-2|TRBD1|NA|TRBV19
CASSLGGAALGYTF
TGTGCCAGTAGTCTAGGGGGCGCGGCCCTTGGCTACACCTTC
>TRBJ1-1|NA|few|TRBV20-1
CSAREDGNTEAFF
TGCAGTGCTAGAGAGGACGGTAACACTGAAGCTTTCTTT
>TRBJ1-4|NA|NA|TRBV20-1
CSARMGRNEKLFF
TGCAGTGCTAGAATGGGGAGGAATGAAAAACTGTTTTTT